This T cell receptor (beta chain) was identified in a study of blood T cell repertoires in COVID-19. Under the authors' procedure: Estimation of nucleated cell counts relied on the amplification of reference gene primers. Clones were read by immunoSEQ multiplex PCR, and TCRdb kept only the in-frame ones, dropping some. V and J calls and clone size follow that table, whereas D and trimming were derived from the DNA. The sample contains 300,000 to 350,000 clones, 89% of which appear only once. Germline lookup yields CDR1 MNHEY and CDR2 SMNVEV (reference sequence). V lost 7 bases and J lost 8; bases outside the gene matches: 13. The CDR3 runs 14 residues.

What was sequenced was PBMCs or T cells enriched from blood (not recorded which). The receptor was isolated from a woman aged 30 to 39 who had recovered from COVID-19. This chain uses TRBV27 with TRBJ1-1; 7 nucleotides align to TRBD1. The CDR3 spells CASTRTGHLNEAFF. The CDR3 DNA reads as TGTGCCAGCACCCGGACAGGCCACCTGAACGAAGCTTTCTTT.